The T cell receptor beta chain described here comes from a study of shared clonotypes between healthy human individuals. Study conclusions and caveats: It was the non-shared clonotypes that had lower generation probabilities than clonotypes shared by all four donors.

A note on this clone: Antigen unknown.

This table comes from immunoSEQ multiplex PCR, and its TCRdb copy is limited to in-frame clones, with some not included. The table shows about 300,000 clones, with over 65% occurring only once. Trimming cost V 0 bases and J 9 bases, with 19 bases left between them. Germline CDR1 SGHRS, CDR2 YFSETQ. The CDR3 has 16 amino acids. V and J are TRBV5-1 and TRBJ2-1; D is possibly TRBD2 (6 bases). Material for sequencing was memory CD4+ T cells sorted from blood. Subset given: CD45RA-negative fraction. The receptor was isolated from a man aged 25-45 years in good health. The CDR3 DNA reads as TGCGCCAGCAGCTTGGCAGTGAGTCGGGAGTTTTTTGAGCAGTTCTTC. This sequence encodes CASSLAVSREFFEQFF.